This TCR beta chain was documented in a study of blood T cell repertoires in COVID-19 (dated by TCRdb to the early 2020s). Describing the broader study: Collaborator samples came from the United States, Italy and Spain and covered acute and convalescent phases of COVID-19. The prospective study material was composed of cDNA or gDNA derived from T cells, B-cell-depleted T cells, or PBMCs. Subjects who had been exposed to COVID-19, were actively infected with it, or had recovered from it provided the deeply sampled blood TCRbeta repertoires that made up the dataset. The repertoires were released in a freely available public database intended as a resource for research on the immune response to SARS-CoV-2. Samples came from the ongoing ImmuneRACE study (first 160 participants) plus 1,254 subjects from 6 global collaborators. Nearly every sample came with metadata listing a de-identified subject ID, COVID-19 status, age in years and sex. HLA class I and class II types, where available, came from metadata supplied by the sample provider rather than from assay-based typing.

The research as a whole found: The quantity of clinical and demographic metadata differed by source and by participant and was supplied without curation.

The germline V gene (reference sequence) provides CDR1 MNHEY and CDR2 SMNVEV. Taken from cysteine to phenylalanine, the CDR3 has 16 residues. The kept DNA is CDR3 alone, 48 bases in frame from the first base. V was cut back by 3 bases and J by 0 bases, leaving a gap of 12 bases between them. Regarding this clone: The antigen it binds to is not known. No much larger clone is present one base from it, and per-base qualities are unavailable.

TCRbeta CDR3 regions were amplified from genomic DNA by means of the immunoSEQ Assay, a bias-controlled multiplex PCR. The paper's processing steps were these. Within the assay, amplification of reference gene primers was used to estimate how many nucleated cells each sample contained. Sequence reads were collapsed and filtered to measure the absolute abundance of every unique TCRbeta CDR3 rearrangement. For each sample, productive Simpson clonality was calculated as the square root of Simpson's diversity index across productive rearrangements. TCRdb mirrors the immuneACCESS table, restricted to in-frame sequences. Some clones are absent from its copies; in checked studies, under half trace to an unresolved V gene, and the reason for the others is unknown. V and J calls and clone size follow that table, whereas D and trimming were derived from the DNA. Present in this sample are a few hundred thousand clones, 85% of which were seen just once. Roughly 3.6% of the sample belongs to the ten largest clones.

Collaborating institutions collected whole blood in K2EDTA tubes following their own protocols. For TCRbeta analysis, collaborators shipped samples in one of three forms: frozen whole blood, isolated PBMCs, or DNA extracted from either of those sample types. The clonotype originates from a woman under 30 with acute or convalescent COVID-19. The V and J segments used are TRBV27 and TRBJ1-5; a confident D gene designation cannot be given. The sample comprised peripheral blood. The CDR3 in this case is CASSFLGPYSNQPQHF. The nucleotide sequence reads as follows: TGTGCCAGCAGTTTTCTAGGCCCGTATAGCAATCAGCCCCAGCATTTT.